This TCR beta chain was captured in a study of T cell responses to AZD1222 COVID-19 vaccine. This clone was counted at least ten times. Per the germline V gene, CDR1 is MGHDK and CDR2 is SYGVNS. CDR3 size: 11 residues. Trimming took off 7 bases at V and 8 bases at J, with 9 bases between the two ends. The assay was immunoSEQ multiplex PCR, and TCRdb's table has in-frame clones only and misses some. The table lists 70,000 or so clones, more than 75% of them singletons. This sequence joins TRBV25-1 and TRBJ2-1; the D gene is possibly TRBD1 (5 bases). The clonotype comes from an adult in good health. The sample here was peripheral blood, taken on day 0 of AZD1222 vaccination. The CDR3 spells CASTLGDEQFF. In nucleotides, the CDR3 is TGTGCCAGCACCTTAGGGGATGAGCAGTTCTTC. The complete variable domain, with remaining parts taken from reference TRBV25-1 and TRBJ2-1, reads EADIYQTPRYLVIGTGKKITLECSQTMGHDKMYWYQQDPGMELHLIHYSYGVNSTEKGDLSSESTVSRIRTEHFPLTLESARPSHTSQYLCASTLGDEQFFGPGTRLTVL.